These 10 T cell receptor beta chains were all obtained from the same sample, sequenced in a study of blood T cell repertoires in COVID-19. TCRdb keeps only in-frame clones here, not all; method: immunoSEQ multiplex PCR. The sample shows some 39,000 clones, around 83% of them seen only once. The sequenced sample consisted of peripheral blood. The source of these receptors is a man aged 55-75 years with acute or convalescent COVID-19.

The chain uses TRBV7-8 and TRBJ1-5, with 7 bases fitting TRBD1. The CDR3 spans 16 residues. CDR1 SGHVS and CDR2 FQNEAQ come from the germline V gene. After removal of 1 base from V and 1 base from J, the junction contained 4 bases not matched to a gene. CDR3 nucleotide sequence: TGTGCCAGCAGCTTAGGGACAGGAACGAGCAATCAGCCCCAGCATTTT. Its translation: CASSLGTGTSNQPQHF.

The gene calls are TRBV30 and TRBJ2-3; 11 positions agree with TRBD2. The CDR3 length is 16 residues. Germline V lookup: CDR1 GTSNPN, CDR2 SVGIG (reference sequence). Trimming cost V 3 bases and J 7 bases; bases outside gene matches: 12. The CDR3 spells CAWRSPLAGGMNTQYF. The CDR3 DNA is TGTGCCTGGAGGTCTCCCCTAGCGGGAGGCATGAATACGCAGTATTTT.

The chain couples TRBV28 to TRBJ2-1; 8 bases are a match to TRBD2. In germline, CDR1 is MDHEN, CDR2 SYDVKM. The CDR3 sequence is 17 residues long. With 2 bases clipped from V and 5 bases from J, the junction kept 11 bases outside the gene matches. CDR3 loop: CASSLSGGLAGNNEQFF. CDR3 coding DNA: TGTGCCAGCAGTTTAAGTGGAGGACTAGCAGGGAACAATGAGCAGTTCTTC.

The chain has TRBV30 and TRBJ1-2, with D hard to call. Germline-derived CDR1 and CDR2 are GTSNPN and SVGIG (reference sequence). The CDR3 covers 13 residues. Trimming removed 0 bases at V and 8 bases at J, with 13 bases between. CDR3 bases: TGTGCCTGGAGTGTACCGGCAGGTACGGGCTACACCTTC. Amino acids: CAWSVPAGTGYTF.

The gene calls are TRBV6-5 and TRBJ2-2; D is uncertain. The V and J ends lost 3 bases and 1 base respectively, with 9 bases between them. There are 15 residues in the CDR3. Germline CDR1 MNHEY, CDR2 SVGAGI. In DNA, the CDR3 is TGTGCCAGCAGTTATGGGCTGGGGAACACCGGGGAGCTGTTTTTT. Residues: CASSYGLGNTGELFF.

CDR3 DNA sequence: TGTGCCAGCAGCTTGGGGACTAGCGGGGCCGAGCAGTACTTC. This sequence encodes CASSLGTSGAEQYF. This rearrangement joins TRBV7-2 to TRBJ2-7, with 13 bases fitting TRBD2. The V gene's germline CDR1 is SGHTA and CDR2 FQGNSA. Trimming took 3 bases from V and 6 from J; bases not matched to a gene: 2. This CDR3 region has 14 residues. Variable domain in full (rest from reference TRBV7-2 and TRBJ2-7): GAGVSQSPSNKVTEKGKDVELRCDPISGHTALYWYRQSLGQGLEFLIYFQGNSAPDKSGLPSDRFSAERTGGSVSTLTIQRTQQEDSAVYLCASSLGTSGAEQYFGPGTRLTVT.

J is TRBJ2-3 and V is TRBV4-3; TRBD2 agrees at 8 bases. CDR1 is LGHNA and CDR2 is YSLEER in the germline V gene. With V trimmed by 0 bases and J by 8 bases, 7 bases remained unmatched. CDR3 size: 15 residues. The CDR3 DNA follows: TGCGCCAGCAGCCAAGATCTCAGCGGGGGCGCTACGCAGTATTTT. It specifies CASSQDLSGGATQYF.

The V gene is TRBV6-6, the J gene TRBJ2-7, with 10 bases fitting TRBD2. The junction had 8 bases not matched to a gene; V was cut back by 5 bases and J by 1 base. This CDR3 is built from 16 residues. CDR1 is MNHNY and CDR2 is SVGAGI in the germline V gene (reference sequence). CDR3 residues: CASSRTTLAGSYEQYF. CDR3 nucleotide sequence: TGTGCCAGCAGTCGAACGACACTAGCGGGGTCCTACGAGCAGTACTTC.

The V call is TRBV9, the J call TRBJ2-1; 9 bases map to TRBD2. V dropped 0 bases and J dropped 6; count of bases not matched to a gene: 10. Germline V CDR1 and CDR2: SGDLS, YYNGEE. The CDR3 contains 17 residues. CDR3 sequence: CASSVAAGGPFPNEQFF. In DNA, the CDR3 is TGTGCCAGCAGCGTAGCGGCGGGGGGGCCATTTCCCAATGAGCAGTTCTTC.

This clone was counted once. The CDR3 here is CASSFMGAAAYEQYF. The CDR3 DNA is TGTGCCAGCAGTTTTATGGGGGCGGCCGCCTACGAGCAGTACTTC. This rearrangement joins TRBV27 to TRBJ2-7; possibly TRBD1 for D (6 bases). This CDR3 region has 15 residues. The germline CDR1 and CDR2 sequences are MNHEY and SMNVEV (reference sequence). Trimming cost V 3 bases and J 2 bases, with 14 bases left between them.